The present T cell receptor beta chain was sequenced within a study of T-cell reconstitution after alpha-beta-depleted transplantation in children. Germline V gene lookup returns CDR1 LGHDT and CDR2 YNNKEL (reference sequence). This CDR3 region has 18 residues. The V and J ends lost 4 bases and 3 bases, in that order; junction bases with no gene match: 15. This clonotype turned up a few times. Its antigen is unidentified. Unique molecular identifiers were incorporated during preparation of the TCRbeta library. TCRdb recomputed calls from the PCR reads with MiXCR, one row per CDR3 protein. The sample shows roughly 790,000 distinct CDR3 sequences, roughly 15% of them seen only once. Study-level findings and limits: T-cell numbers and diversity, one year after transplant, stemmed largely from T cells that were newly produced.

The chain is built from TRBV3-1 and TRBJ2-5, with 9 bases lining up with TRBD1. The sequencing here drew on PBMCs, mostly from graft donor cells, taken 360 days after TCRalphabeta/CD19-depleted stem cell transplant. The clonotype comes from a male patient younger than 18 who had a stem cell transplant for acute lymphoblastic leukemia, so the T cells may come from the graft donor. CDR3 in amino acids: CASSRDRVFSRQKETQYF. DNA of the CDR3: TGTGCCAGCAGCCGGGACAGGGTGTTCTCTCGTCAAAAAGAGACCCAGTACTTC.